The 23 T cell receptor beta chains presented below share a single source sample, sequenced in a study of cytomegalovirus exposure and HLA in healthy donors. The PCR used 60 Vbeta and 13 Jbeta primers. Using immunoSEQ multiplex PCR, the repertoire was profiled, and TCRdb retains in-frame clones only, with some absent. The sample contains fewer than 250,000 clones, around 79% of which appear only once. Sequencing was carried out using PBMCs. These receptors originate from a male donor in good health and CMV-seronegative.

This chain uses TRBV6-1 with TRBJ2-1, with 9 bases lining up with TRBD2. The V and J ends lost 4 bases and 2 bases, in that order; junction bases with no gene match: 3. CDR1 is MNHNS and CDR2 is SASEGT in the germline V gene. The CDR3 has 15 amino acids. The CDR3 region is CASSVSGGTYNEQFF. The DNA of the CDR3 is TGTGCCAGCAGTGTCAGCGGGGGGACCTACAATGAGCAGTTCTTC.

The chain recombines TRBV18 with TRBJ1-5; D perhaps matches TRBD1 (6 bases). Germline V gene sequence: CDR1 KGHSH, CDR2 LQKENI. Trimming removed 6 bases from V and 4 bases from J, with 16 bases in between. The CDR3 contains 15 residues. CDR3 region: CASSLGQIPNQPQHF. The CDR3, as DNA: TGTGCCAGCTCCCTCGGACAGATCCCAAATCAGCCCCAGCATTTT. The full variable domain, in which reference TRBV18 and TRBJ1-5 provide the parts outside the CDR3, is NAGVMQNPRHLVRRRGQEARLRCSPMKGHSHVYWYRQLPEEGLKFMVYLQKENIIDESGMPKERFSAEFPKEGPSILRIQQVVRGDSAAYFCASSLGQIPNQPQHFGDGTRLSIL.

The chain has TRBV7-9 and TRBJ1-2, with 10 bases identical to TRBD1. This CDR3 spans 15 amino acids. The V and J ends lost 3 bases and 4 bases, in that order; junction bases with no gene match: 5. From germline, CDR1 is SEHNR and CDR2 FQNEAQ (reference sequence). CDR3 sequence reads: CASSLGQGRFYGYTF. The CDR3 nucleotides read TGTGCCAGCAGCTTGGGACAGGGGCGATTCTATGGCTACACCTTC.

The chain is built from TRBV7-6 and TRBJ2-2, with 12 bases aligning to TRBD2. Trimming cost V 5 bases and J 0 bases; bases outside gene matches: 7. This CDR3 comprises 18 residues. CDR1 is SGHVS and CDR2 is FNYEAQ in the germline V gene. The CDR3 is CASSAGTSGFANTGELFF. Here the CDR3 DNA reads TGTGCCAGCAGCGCGGGGACTAGCGGGTTCGCGAACACCGGGGAGCTGTTTTTT.

The CDR3: CASTPDRAYSPLHF. The CDR3 nucleotides are TGTGCCAGCACCCCTGACAGGGCTTATTCACCCCTCCACTTT. The chain employs TRBV27 and TRBJ1-6; 7 bases map to TRBD1. Unmatched junction bases numbered 8, after V lost 7 bases and J lost 8 bases. The CDR3 extends over 14 amino acids. Germline V lookup: CDR1 MNHEY, CDR2 SMNVEV (reference sequence).

This clone showed up just once. The V gene is TRBV5-5, the J gene TRBJ2-1; D perhaps matches TRBD1 (5 bases). This CDR3 is 14 amino acids long. Trimming took 2 bases from V and 2 from J, leaving 8 bases between them. In germline, CDR1 is SGHKS, CDR2 YYEKEE (reference sequence). This chain's CDR3 is CASSFQGTYNEQFF. CDR3 sequence (DNA): TGTGCCAGCAGCTTCCAGGGAACCTACAATGAGCAGTTCTTC.

V usage is TRBV27 and J usage is TRBJ1-2; D uncertain. The length of the CDR3 is 16 residues. CDR1 is MNHEY and CDR2 is SMNVEV in the germline V gene (reference sequence). With 4 bases removed from V and 3 bases from J, the gap between germline ends came to 18 bases. CDR3 protein: CASSSPGILRDYGYTF. CDR3 in DNA: TGTGCCAGCAGTTCCCCCGGTATACTACGAGACTATGGCTACACCTTC.

This clone was detected once. The rearrangement joins TRBV6-6 to TRBJ2-7; D is perhaps TRBD1 (7 bases). With 4 bases removed from V and 6 bases from J, the gap between germline ends came to 16 bases. This CDR3 has 14 amino acids. CDR1 and CDR2 from the germline V gene are MNHNY and SVGAGI (reference sequence). CDR3 coding DNA: TGTGCCAGCAGTTCCCAGGGGGGTTACTCCGAGCAGTACTTC. Protein: CASSSQGGYSEQYF.

The rearrangement uses TRBV6-5 and TRBJ2-7; D is unclear. CDR3 length: 13 amino acids. Trimming left V 6 bases short and J 3 bases short, with 12 bases between. The germline gives CDR1 MNHEY, CDR2 SVGAGI. Here the CDR3 DNA reads TGTGCCAGCAGCCTACCCCCTAGCTACGAGCAGTACTTC. It codes for CASSLPPSYEQYF.

The chain recombines TRBV18 with TRBJ1-3; the D is unclear. V was trimmed by 6 bases and J by 4 bases, leaving 16 bases between them. The CDR3 loop spans 15 amino acids. The germline gives CDR1 KGHSH, CDR2 LQKENI. The CDR3 loop is CASSPTLTGGNTIYF. The CDR3 bases are TGTGCCAGCTCTCCCACACTAACCGGGGGAAACACCATATATTTT.

The V gene is TRBV7-9, the J gene TRBJ1-1, with a possible D match to TRBD1 (6 bases). Germline V CDR1 and CDR2: SEHNR, FQNEAQ (reference sequence). The ends were cut back, 6 bases at V and 6 bases at J, with 32 bases in the middle. The CDR3 runs to 19 residues. CDR3 sequence (DNA): TGTGCCAGCAGACTTAACGGGCGTCAGAAAACAGGGCCTGAAGCTGAAGCTTTCTTT. This sequence encodes CASRLNGRQKTGPEAEAFF.

Turning to this clone: The junction and the germline gene differ at one end; a read error may be behind it. The rearrangement joins TRBV7-9 to TRBJ2-7; 8 positions agree with TRBD1. The CDR3 is 15 residues long. Germline V CDR1 and CDR2: SEHNR, FQNEAQ (reference sequence). The CDR3 DNA is TGTTCCAGCAGGGGGCAAGGGCCCTTAGGGCATAGGCAGTACTTC. It encodes CSSRGQGPLGHRQYF.

This chain uses TRBV7-9 with TRBJ2-5, with 9 bases that match TRBD1. The ends lost 5 bases at V and 0 bases at J; junction bases unmatched: 7. In germline, CDR1 is SEHNR, CDR2 FQNEAQ (reference sequence). The CDR3 covers 16 residues. CDR3 nucleotide sequence: TGTGCCAGCAGCATTCCGGGACAGGGCCACCAAGAGACCCAGTACTTC. It is translated as CASSIPGQGHQETQYF. Variable domain in full (rest from reference TRBV7-9 and TRBJ2-5): DTGVSQNPRHKITKRGQNVTFRCDPISEHNRLYWYRQTLGQGPEFLTYFQNEAQLEKSRLLSDRFSAERPKGSFSTLEIQRTEQGDSAMYLCASSIPGQGHQETQYFGPGTRLLVL.

This clone appeared many times. V usage is TRBV7-6 and J usage is TRBJ1-6; the D is unclear. This CDR3 spans 15 amino acids. The germline V and J ends were trimmed by 6 bases and 3 bases, with 12 bases remaining between them. Germline V lookup: CDR1 SGHVS, CDR2 FNYEAQ. CDR3 DNA sequence: TGTGCCAGCAGGCGGGGAGGAGACTATAATTCACCCCTCCACTTT. Translating gives CASRRGGDYNSPLHF.

In its sample, this clone was seen a few times. The gene calls are TRBV5-1 and TRBJ2-7, with D perhaps TRBD1 (5 bases). CDR1 is SGHRS and CDR2 is YFSETQ in the germline V gene. The CDR3 length is 11 residues. V lost 6 bases and J lost 7, with 11 bases in between. The CDR3 coding sequence is TGCGCCAGCACTTCAGGGTCGGAGCAGTACTTC. Its protein product is CASTSGSEQYF.

The chain is built from TRBV30 and TRBJ2-7; 12 bases are shared with TRBD2. Germline V CDR1 and CDR2: GTSNPN, SVGIG (reference sequence). V was pared by 4 bases and J by 2 bases, with 15 bases of the junction left unmatched. The CDR3 contains 18 residues. This CDR3 reads CAWKAGLGLAGGAYEQYF. The CDR3 nucleotides read TGTGCCTGGAAGGCGGGACTGGGGCTAGCGGGAGGGGCCTACGAGCAGTACTTC.

The V and J genes are TRBV9 and TRBJ1-5; no definite D call. Germline CDR1 and CDR2: SGDLS and YYNGEE. This CDR3 region has 14 residues. Trimming shortened V by 5 bases and J by 3 bases, and 12 bases separated the two germline ends. The CDR3 nucleotides are TGTGCCAGCAGGTCGGGAGGGCTCAATCAGCCCCAGCATTTT. Protein sequence: CASRSGGLNQPQHF.

This clone appeared a few times. The DNA of the CDR3 is TGCAGCGTTGAGGGACTAGCGGGGGGCCTTTACAATGAGCAGTTCTTC. Its protein is CSVEGLAGGLYNEQFF. The chain uses TRBV29-1 and TRBJ2-1, with 15 positions matching TRBD2. The CDR3 is made up of 16 amino acids. Trimming at V came to 3 bases and at J to 4 bases, leaving 4 bases not matched to a gene. Germline V gene lookup returns CDR1 SQVTM and CDR2 ANQGSEA.

This chain uses TRBV2 with TRBJ1-2, with a tentative D call TRBD1 (5 bases). Trimming stripped 11 bases from V and 2 bases from J, with 15 bases between. In germline, CDR1 is SNHLY, CDR2 FYNNEI. The CDR3 runs 13 residues. For the CDR3, the DNA is TGTGCCGGTACCGTACAGGCCAACTATGGCTACACCTTC. Translation gives CAGTVQANYGYTF.

To note about this clone: A read error may account for a junction end that differs from germline. The chain has TRBV7-9 and TRBJ2-7; D is undetermined. CDR1 and CDR2 from the germline V gene are SEHNR and FQNEAQ (reference sequence). The CDR3 extends over 11 amino acids. This CDR3 is CSSSFHEAQYF. In nucleotides, the CDR3 is TGTTCCAGCAGCTTTCATGAGGCGCAGTACTTC.

V usage is TRBV6-5 and J usage is TRBJ1-5; D is undetermined. This CDR3 contains 15 residues. Per the germline V gene, CDR1 is MNHEY and CDR2 is SVGAGI. V dropped 0 bases and J dropped 1 base, with 7 bases sitting between them. The CDR3 spells CASSYSRNSNQPQHF. The CDR3 DNA follows: TGTGCCAGCAGTTACTCGAGAAACAGCAATCAGCCCCAGCATTTT.

Notes on this clone: The same CDR3 can be traced to other DNA sequences in this sample. This chain uses TRBV5-1 with TRBJ2-3, with 15 bases fitting TRBD2. From germline, CDR1 is SGHRS and CDR2 YFSETQ. V dropped 4 bases and J dropped 0; count of bases not matched to a gene: 3. This CDR3 has 17 residues. The CDR3 spells CASSLGLAGGSTDTQYF. The CDR3 DNA follows: TGCGCCAGCAGCCTGGGACTAGCGGGGGGCAGCACAGATACGCAGTATTTT.

This sequence joins TRBV2 and TRBJ2-5, with 7 bases that match TRBD2. The CDR3 totals 13 residues. Losses at the gene ends were 6 bases for V and 7 bases for J; bases not matched to a gene: 8. The germline V gene encodes CDR1 SNHLY and CDR2 FYNNEI. CDR3 sequence (DNA): TGTGCCAGCAGCGCATCCTGGGAGGGGACCCAGTACTTC. Protein sequence: CASSASWEGTQYF.